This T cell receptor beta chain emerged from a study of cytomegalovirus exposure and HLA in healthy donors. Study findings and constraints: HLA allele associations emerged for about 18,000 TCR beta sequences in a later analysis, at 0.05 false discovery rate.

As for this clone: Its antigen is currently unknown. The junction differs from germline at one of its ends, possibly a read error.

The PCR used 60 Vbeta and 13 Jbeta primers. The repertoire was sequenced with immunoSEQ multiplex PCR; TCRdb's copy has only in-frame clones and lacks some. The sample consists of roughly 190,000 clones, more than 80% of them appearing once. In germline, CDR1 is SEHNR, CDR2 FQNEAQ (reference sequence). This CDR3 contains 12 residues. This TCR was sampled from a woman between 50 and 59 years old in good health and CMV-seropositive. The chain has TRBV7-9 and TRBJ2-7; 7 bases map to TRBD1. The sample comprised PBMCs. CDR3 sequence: CSSSSQGIEQYF. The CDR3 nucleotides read TGTTCCAGCAGCTCACAGGGGATCGAGCAGTACTTC. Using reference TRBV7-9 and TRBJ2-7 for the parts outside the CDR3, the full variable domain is DTGVSQNPRHKITKRGQNVTFRCDPISEHNRLYWYRQTLGQGPEFLTYFQNEAQLEKSRLLSDRFSAERPKGSFSTLEIQRTEQGDSAMYLCSSSSQGIEQYFGPGTRLTVT.